This note documents a single T cell receptor (beta chain) sequence. The sample holds many counts of this clonotype. Which antigen it targets is not known. No qualities accompany the bases; no much larger clone lies one base away. Compared with germline, V lacks 3 bases and J lacks 5 bases; bases without a gene match: 7. Reading from cysteine to phenylalanine, the CDR3 counts 15 amino acids. Only the CDR3 DNA is retained, 45 bases long and in frame from the first base. The germline V gene provides CDR1 SGHAT and CDR2 FQNNGV. The data belong to a study of T cell repertoires in cytomegalovirus infection (dated by TCRdb to the late 2010s). For the wider study: Donor HLA type was relevant to the analysis, as public TCR beta signatures indicated carriage of CMV infection together with the matching HLA type.

Sequenced on an Illumina HiSeq 1500. TCRdb applied fastp at Q25 and MiXCR to the public reads, then kept only in-frame beta chains. Rows are unified per CDR3 protein, each entry keeping the most common DNA and genes. This sample lists 150,000 or so distinct CDR3 sequences; about 6.5% were detected once. The top ten clonotypes cover more than 15% of the sample. What the work shows at the level of the full study, not this receptor alone: In both this cohort and an independent roughly 330-donor cohort, the cumulative frequency of public TCR beta family members distinguished carriers of CMV infection plus the relevant HLA type. In the ex vivo response, HLA-C-restricted CMV-specific TCR beta clonotypes were dominant, and in two of eight donors the single most frequent clonotype came from this HLA-C-restricted group.

This clonotype was obtained from a human donor in good health (CMV status not recorded). Some clones in this sample may be carry-over from other donors' samples. Sequenced sample: PBMCs. The V gene is TRBV11-2 and the J gene is TRBJ2-5; TRBD1 matches 9 bases in the middle. The sequence in DNA is TGTGCCAGCAGCTTCGGACAGGGGACCGGCGAGACCCAGTACTTC. This translates into CASSFGQGTGETQYF.